Listed here are 22 T cell receptor beta chains from one sample, sequenced in a study of human CD8 memory T cell subsets. Researchers made TCR beta libraries via UMI-labeled 5' RACE. TCRdb re-analyzed the 5' RACE reads; it lists each CDR3 protein once, without DNA. With around 10,000 distinct CDR3 sequences in the sample, the ten largest clones hold roughly 20%. Sequenced: CD8+ stem-like memory T cells (TSCM and TCM) sorted from PBMCs. Subset of the sample: stem-like memory CD8 T cells (TSTEM), CCR7+ PD-1- TIGIT-. The receptors stem from a human donor in good health.

The V gene is TRBV15, the J gene TRBJ2-7; TCRdb's D gene call, TRBD1, goes unchecked for lack of DNA. The CDR3 loop spans 14 amino acids. Germline CDR1 LNHNV, CDR2 YYDKDF (reference sequence). This CDR3 reads CATSPQGLGDEQYF.

This clonotype is deemed medium-sized by its frequency. The chain couples TRBV29-1 to TRBJ2-1; TCRdb returns TRBD2, unconfirmable since there is no DNA. There are 14 residues in the CDR3. Germline values: CDR1 SQVTM, CDR2 ANQGSEA. The CDR3 is CSVVVAGRYNEQFF.

This chain uses TRBV18 with TRBJ2-1; TCRdb calls TRBD2, which cannot be checked without DNA. This CDR3 comprises 19 residues. Germline CDR1 reads KGHSH; CDR2 reads LQKENI. The CDR3 loop is CASSPLAGGIPSSYNEQFF.

The chain combines TRBV27 with TRBJ2-1; TCRdb designates TRBD1, a call that cannot be tested without DNA. There are 15 residues in the CDR3. CDR1 MNHEY and CDR2 SMNVEV come from the germline V gene (reference sequence). The chain's CDR3 is CASSSPQGGLNEQFF.

The chain employs TRBV12-3 or TRBV12-4 and TRBJ2-3. CDR3 size: 12 residues. The CDR3 sequence: CASSLGSDTQYF.

The chain uses TRBV6-2 or TRBV6-3 and TRBJ2-7; without DNA, the TCRdb call of TRBD1 cannot be checked. Germline V gene lookup returns CDR1 MNHEY and CDR2 SVGEGT. The CDR3 is made up of 17 amino acids. CDR3 residues: CASSLPRGQGESYEQYF.

This chain joins TRBV20-1 and TRBJ2-7; TCRdb calls TRBD2, which cannot be checked without DNA. Germline V CDR1 and CDR2: DFQATT, SNEGSKA (reference sequence). The CDR3 has 18 residues. The CDR3: CSASPTPLSSGVAYEQYF.

The rearrangement uses TRBV4-3 and TRBJ2-3; the TRBD1 assignment by TCRdb is unverifiable without DNA. Germline V lookup: CDR1 LGHNA, CDR2 YSLEER. CDR3 length equals 16 residues. The CDR3 region is CASSQEMMGGTDTQYF.

The chain is built from TRBV4-3 and TRBJ2-7. The CDR3 has 14 residues. Germline values: CDR1 LGHNA, CDR2 YSLEER. This CDR3 is CASARGVNSYEQYF.

This sequence joins TRBV6-2 or TRBV6-3 and TRBJ2-5; with no DNA, the TCRdb D assignment of TRBD1 cannot be verified. The CDR3 consists of 15 residues. CDR1 is MNHEY and CDR2 is SVGEGT in the germline V gene. This chain's CDR3 is CASSSFPGVGETQYF.

This chain links TRBV6-1 with TRBJ2-5; TCRdb designates TRBD2, a call that cannot be tested without DNA. This CDR3 has 15 amino acids. Germline loops: CDR1 MNHNS, CDR2 SASEGT. CDR3 protein: CASSEAKRLGETQYF.

Frequency places this clonotype as medium-sized. The CDR3 region is CASSLRLAGETQYF. V usage is TRBV3-1 and J usage is TRBJ2-5; the D call from TCRdb, TRBD2, cannot be confirmed without DNA. Germline lookup yields CDR1 LGHDT and CDR2 YNNKEL (reference sequence). The CDR3 spans 14 residues.

V usage is TRBV4-3 and J usage is TRBJ1-5; the TCRdb D gene call, TRBD1, has no DNA to confirm it. Germline CDR1 and CDR2: LGHNA and YSLEER. There are 16 residues in the CDR3. The CDR3 is CASSQTMDRRNQPQHF.

The chain carries TRBV2 and TRBJ2-5; the TRBD2 assignment by TCRdb is unverifiable without DNA. The germline CDR1 and CDR2 sequences are SNHLY and FYNNEI. The CDR3 is made up of 16 amino acids. The CDR3: CASSDVGLAITETQYF.

This rearrangement joins TRBV4-1 to TRBJ2-5; checking the TCRdb D call of TRBD2 is not possible without DNA. The CDR3 contains 15 residues. The germline gives CDR1 MGHRA, CDR2 YSYEKL. CDR3 sequence: CASSQDPNLPETQYF.

The chain combines TRBV19 with TRBJ2-1; as DNA is missing, the TRBD2 call by TCRdb cannot be tested. The germline V gene has CDR1 LNHDA and CDR2 SQIVND (reference sequence). The CDR3 has 15 residues. CDR3 region: CASRLGLAAYNEQFF.

The J gene is TRBJ1-2, the V gene TRBV7-9; without DNA, the TCRdb call of TRBD1 cannot be checked. The CDR3 consists of 14 residues. Per germline, CDR1 SEHNR and CDR2 FQNEAQ (reference sequence). Here the CDR3 reads CASSISGGTYGYTF.

Judged by frequency, this clonotype is medium-sized (0.01 to 0.1%). The V gene is TRBV2, the J gene TRBJ2-3; TCRdb names TRBD2, which stays unverified in the absence of DNA. The CDR3 runs to 15 residues. CDR1 is SNHLY, CDR2 FYNNEI, per germline. The CDR3 here is CASRSSGGATDTQYF.

V is TRBV7-9 and J is TRBJ1-3; the TCRdb call, TRBD1, lacks DNA for checking. The CDR3 totals 16 residues. Germline CDR1 reads SEHNR; CDR2 reads FQNEAQ (reference sequence). This chain's CDR3 is CASSLPRRQPGNTIYF. The full variable domain, completed using reference TRBV7-9 and TRBJ1-3, is DTGVSQNPRHKITKRGQNVTFRCDPISEHNRLYWYRQTLGQGPEFLTYFQNEAQLEKSRLLSDRFSAERPKGSFSTLEIQRTEQGDSAMYLCASSLPRRQPGNTIYFGEGSWLTVV.

The rearrangement joins TRBV14 to TRBJ2-1; TCRdb's D gene call, TRBD1, goes unchecked for lack of DNA. The CDR3 spans 13 residues. Germline V lookup: CDR1 SGHDN, CDR2 FVKESK. The CDR3 sequence is CASRTGSGNEQFF.

The V gene is TRBV19, the J gene TRBJ1-5. CDR3 length: 15 residues. Germline V lookup: CDR1 LNHDA, CDR2 SQIVND (reference sequence). CDR3 sequence reads: CASSITDYSNQPQHF.

The gene calls are TRBV27 and TRBJ1-4; there is no DNA to check the TCRdb D call of TRBD1. The CDR3 covers 13 residues. Germline CDR1 MNHEY, CDR2 SMNVEV (reference sequence). CDR3 residues: CASRQPPNEKLFF.